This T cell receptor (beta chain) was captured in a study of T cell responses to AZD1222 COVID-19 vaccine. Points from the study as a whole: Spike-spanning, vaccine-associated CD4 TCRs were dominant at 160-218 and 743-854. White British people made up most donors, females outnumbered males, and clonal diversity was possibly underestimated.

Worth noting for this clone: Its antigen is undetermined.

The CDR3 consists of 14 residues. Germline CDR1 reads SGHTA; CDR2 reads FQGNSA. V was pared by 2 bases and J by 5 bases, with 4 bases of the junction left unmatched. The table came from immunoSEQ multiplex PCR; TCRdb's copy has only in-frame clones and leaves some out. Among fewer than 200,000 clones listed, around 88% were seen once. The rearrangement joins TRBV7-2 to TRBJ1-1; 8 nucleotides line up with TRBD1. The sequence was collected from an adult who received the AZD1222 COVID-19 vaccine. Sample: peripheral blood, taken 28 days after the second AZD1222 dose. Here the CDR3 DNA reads TGTGCCAGCAGCTTACAGGGGGCGAGGACTGAAGCTTTCTTT. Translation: CASSLQGARTEAFF.